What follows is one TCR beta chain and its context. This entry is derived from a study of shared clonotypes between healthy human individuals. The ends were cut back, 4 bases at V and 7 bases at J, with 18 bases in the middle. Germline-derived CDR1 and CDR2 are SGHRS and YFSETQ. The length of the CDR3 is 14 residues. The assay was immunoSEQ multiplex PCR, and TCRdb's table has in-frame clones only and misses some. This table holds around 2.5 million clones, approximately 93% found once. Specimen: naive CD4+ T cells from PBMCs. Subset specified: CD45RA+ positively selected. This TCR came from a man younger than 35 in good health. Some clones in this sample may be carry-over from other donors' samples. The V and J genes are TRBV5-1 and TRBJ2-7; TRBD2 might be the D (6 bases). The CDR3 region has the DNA TGCGCCAGCAGCGCCCCTAAGGAAGGAGGGGAGCAGTACTTC. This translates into CASSAPKEGGEQYF.